This section outlines one TCR beta chain sequence together with its context. As yet, its antigen is unknown. These data belong to a study of T cell repertoires in cytomegalovirus infection. TCRdb ran MiXCR on the reads and lists one entry per CDR3 protein. The sample has roughly 800,000 distinct CDR3 sequences, around 29% seen once. In germline, CDR1 is SGHTA, CDR2 FQGTGA. The germline V and J ends were trimmed by 5 bases and 8 bases, with 10 bases remaining between them. CDR3 length: 12 amino acids. This clonotype originated in a human donor in good health (CMV status not recorded). Some clones in this sample may be carry-over from other donors' samples. The sample consisted of cultured CD8+ T cells from PBMCs, taken from culture after CMV antigen stimulation. The chain carries TRBV7-3 and TRBJ2-1; the D is unclear. The CDR3 loop reads CASSLTQDEQFF. The CDR3 DNA is TGTGCCAGCAGCCTCACCCAGGATGAGCAGTTCTTC. Full variable domain (remainder filled in from reference TRBV7-3 and TRBJ2-1): GAGVSQTPSNKVTEKGKYVELRCDPISGHTALYWYRQSLGQGPEFLIYFQGTGAADDSGLPNDRFFAVRPEGSVSTLKIQRTERGDSAVYLCASSLTQDEQFFGPGTRLTVL.